Following are 7 T cell receptor beta chains from one sample sequenced in a study of T cells expressing NK-cell markers. TCRdb re-called the 5' RACE reads and gives one entry per CDR3 protein, without DNA. The sample totals about 300,000 distinct CDR3 sequences; its top ten clones hold about 4.2%. Specimen: blood T cells: a sorted CD56 or NKG2C T cell subset, CD4+ or CD8+ T cells, or bulk PBMC T cells (not recorded which). Every receptor here comes from a woman aged 18-69 years in good health.

The chain joins TRBV5-1 to TRBJ2-2; TCRdb returns TRBD1, unconfirmable since there is no DNA. This CDR3 spans 15 amino acids. Germline lookup yields CDR1 SGHRS and CDR2 YFSETQ. CDR3 region: CASRSGTGEAGELFF. Looking up the rest from reference TRBV5-1 and TRBJ2-2 gives the full variable domain: KAGVTQTPRYLIKTRGQQVTLSCSPISGHRSVSWYQQTPGQGLQFLFEYFSETQRNKGNFPGRFSGRQFSNSRSEMNVSTLELGDSALYLCASRSGTGEAGELFFGEGSRLTVL.

The chain recombines TRBV7-6 with TRBJ2-1; TCRdb gives TRBD2 as the D gene, but with no DNA this cannot be confirmed. This CDR3 has 15 residues. The germline CDR1 and CDR2 sequences are SGHVS and FNYEAQ. CDR3 residues: CASSSRTSAIDEQFF. Together with reference TRBV7-6 and TRBJ2-1, the CDR3 gives the full variable domain: GAGVSQSPRYKVTKRGQDVALRCDPISGHVSLYWYRQALGQGPEFLTYFNYEAQQDKSGLPNDRFSAERPEGSISTLTIQRTEQRDSAMYRCASSSRTSAIDEQFFGPGTRLTVL.

The chain is built from TRBV12-3 or TRBV12-4 and TRBJ1-6. This CDR3 is built from 15 residues. The CDR3 protein is CASSLQSSYNSPLHF.

The gene calls are TRBV5-1 and TRBJ2-3; TCRdb designates TRBD1, a call that cannot be tested without DNA. The CDR3 covers 15 residues. Looked up from germline, CDR1 is SGHRS and CDR2 is YFSETQ. The CDR3 reads CASSLEGQAGNTQYF.

The CDR3: CATSTGGSYEQYF. This sequence joins TRBV15 and TRBJ2-7. Germline V gives CDR1 LNHNV, CDR2 YYDKDF (reference sequence). The CDR3 totals 13 residues.

The gene calls are TRBV20-1 and TRBJ1-5; TCRdb's D call of TRBD1 is untestable without DNA. Germline V CDR1 and CDR2: DFQATT, SNEGSKA (reference sequence). The CDR3 has 14 residues. The CDR3 protein is CSASRGTVNQPQHF.

The chain is built from TRBV12-3 or TRBV12-4 and TRBJ2-4. This CDR3 spans 16 amino acids. The CDR3 spells CASSGVWNVAKNIQYF.